These 11 T cell receptor beta chains were sequenced from one sample in a study of blood T cells in healthy people across ages. With a J-beta primer mix and a sample-barcoded 5' primer, a second PCR ran about 7 to 12 cycles. In TCRdb, the 5' RACE reads were re-called with MiXCR into one record per CDR3 protein. This table has about a million distinct CDR3 sequences, roughly 51% appearing once. Source material: blood. The receptors originated from an older woman in good health.

V is TRBV6-5 and J is TRBJ2-1; D is undetermined. There are 14 residues in the CDR3. CDR1 and CDR2 from the germline V gene are MNHEY and SVGAGI. The V end was cut by 2 bases, the J end by 7 bases, with 12 bases between. Written as DNA, the CDR3 is TGTGCCAGCAGTTACGGTACAGTGGGGAATGAGCAGTTCTTC. Translation gives CASSYGTVGNEQFF.

The rearrangement uses TRBV5-1 and TRBJ1-5; D is unclear. Germline V gene data show CDR1 as SGHRS and CDR2 as YFSETQ. This CDR3 spans 15 amino acids. The V gene lost 0 bases and the J gene lost 2 bases, with 9 bases spanning the gap. The CDR3: CASSLAGLRNQPQHF. The DNA for the CDR3 is TGCGCCAGCAGCTTGGCTGGGCTTCGCAATCAGCCCCAGCATTTT.

The J gene is TRBJ2-1, the V gene TRBV4-3; perhaps TRBD2 as D (6 bases). V shed 3 bases and J shed 4 bases, with 10 bases lying between them. CDR3 length: 14 residues. The germline V gene has CDR1 LGHNA and CDR2 YSLEER. The CDR3 reads CASSHLGSYNEQFF. CDR3 bases: TGCGCCAGCAGCCACCTCGGGAGTTACAATGAGCAGTTCTTC.

V gene TRBV20-1 combines with J gene TRBJ2-3; TRBD2 matches at 11 bases. Losses at the gene ends were 6 bases for V and 0 bases for J; bases not matched to a gene: 14. The CDR3 consists of 18 residues. Germline lookup yields CDR1 DFQATT and CDR2 SNEGSKA (reference sequence). The CDR3: CSAPLGTSGSSSTDTQYF. The CDR3 bases are TGCAGTGCCCCCCTGGGGACTAGCGGTAGTTCTAGCACAGATACGCAGTATTTT.

The CDR3 here is CASSFSIAGGGETQYF. The CDR3, as DNA: TGTGCCAGCAGCTTTAGTATAGCGGGGGGAGGGGAGACCCAGTACTTC. V and J are TRBV7-8 and TRBJ2-5; the match to TRBD2 covers 10 bases. CDR1 and CDR2 (germline): SGHVS, FQNEAQ. CDR3 length: 16 amino acids. V dropped 3 bases and J dropped 5; count of bases not matched to a gene: 9.

Worth noting for this clonotype: One end of the junction fails to match germline, which may point to a read error. The chain joins TRBV2 to TRBJ2-7, with no clear D. This CDR3 region has 8 residues. Germline loops: CDR1 SNHLY, CDR2 FYNNEI. The CDR3 protein is CPHYGQYF. For the CDR3, the DNA is TGTCCGCACTACGGGCAGTACTTC.

This clonotype appeared a few times. This CDR3 reads CASSLRPGAEGYTF. DNA for the CDR3: TGTGCCAGCAGCTTACGTCCAGGAGCAGAGGGCTACACCTTC. This chain links TRBV7-3 with TRBJ1-2; D uncertain. The germline gives CDR1 SGHTA, CDR2 FQGTGA. The germline V and J ends were trimmed by 2 bases and 8 bases, with 15 bases remaining between them. The CDR3 totals 14 residues.

The CDR3 DNA reads as TGTGCCAGCAGCCACCTCGGACAGGGGCGAGAGACCCAGTACTTC. It codes for CASSHLGQGRETQYF. The chain employs TRBV3-1 and TRBJ2-5; 9 bases align to TRBD1. CDR3 length: 15 amino acids. Trimming took 3 bases from V and 4 from J; bases not matched to a gene: 6. Germline V CDR1 and CDR2: LGHDT, YNNKEL (reference sequence).

CDR3 amino acids: CASSKIGQVAYEQYF. CDR3 DNA sequence: TGTGCCAGCTCCAAAATAGGACAGGTGGCCTACGAGCAGTACTTC. The V gene is TRBV18, the J gene TRBJ2-7; 7 bases match TRBD1. CDR3 size: 15 residues. V gave up 6 bases and J gave up 2 bases; unmatched junction bases: 10. The V gene's germline CDR1 is KGHSH and CDR2 LQKENI.

V usage is TRBV5-1 and J usage is TRBJ2-7; D is unresolved. CDR1 and CDR2 (germline): SGHRS, YFSETQ. The CDR3 runs 13 residues. Trimming took off 4 bases at V and 7 bases at J, with 15 bases between the two ends. CDR3 in amino acids: CASSPRGRNEQYF. CDR3 nucleotides: TGCGCCAGCAGCCCCAGAGGTCGCAATGAGCAGTACTTC.

This clonotype was observed a handful of times. The chain carries TRBV15 and TRBJ2-5, with TRBD2 matching over 8 bases. With V trimmed by 5 bases and J by 2 bases, 7 bases remained unmatched. The CDR3 is made up of 15 amino acids. Per the germline V gene, CDR1 is LNHNV and CDR2 is YYDKDF (reference sequence). CDR3 nucleotides: TGTGCCACCAGCCTCCGAACTAGCGGACAAGAGACCCAGTACTTC. It codes for CATSLRTSGQETQYF.